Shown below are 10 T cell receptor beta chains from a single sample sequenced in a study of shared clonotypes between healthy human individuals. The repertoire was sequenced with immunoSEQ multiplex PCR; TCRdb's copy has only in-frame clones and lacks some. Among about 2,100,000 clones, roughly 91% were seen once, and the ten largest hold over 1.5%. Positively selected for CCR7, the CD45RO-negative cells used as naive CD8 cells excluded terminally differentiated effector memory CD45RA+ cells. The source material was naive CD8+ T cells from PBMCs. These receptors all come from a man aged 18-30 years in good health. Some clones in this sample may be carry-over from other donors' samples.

DNA of the CDR3: TGTGCCAGCAGCTTGGCCAGGGGGGCGATTAATGAAAAACTGTTTTTT. It codes for CASSLARGAINEKLFF. V and J are TRBV5-6 and TRBJ1-4; the match to TRBD1 covers 7 bases. CDR1 is SGHDT and CDR2 is YYEEEE in the germline V gene. Trimming took 0 bases from V and 4 from J; bases not matched to a gene: 6. The CDR3 is 16 amino acids.

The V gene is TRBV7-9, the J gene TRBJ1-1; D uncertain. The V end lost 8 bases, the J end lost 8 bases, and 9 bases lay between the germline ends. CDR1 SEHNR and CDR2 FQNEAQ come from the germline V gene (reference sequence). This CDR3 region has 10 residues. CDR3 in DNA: TGTGCCAGCTGGGAGACGGAAGCTTTCTTT. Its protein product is CASWETEAFF.

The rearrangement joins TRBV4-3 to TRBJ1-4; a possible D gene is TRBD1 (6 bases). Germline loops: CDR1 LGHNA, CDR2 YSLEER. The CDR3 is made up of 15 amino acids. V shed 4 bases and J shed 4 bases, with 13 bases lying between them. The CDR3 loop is CASSRGGQGNEKLFF. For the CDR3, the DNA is TGCGCCAGCAGCCGAGGGGGGCAGGGTAATGAAAAACTGTTTTTT.

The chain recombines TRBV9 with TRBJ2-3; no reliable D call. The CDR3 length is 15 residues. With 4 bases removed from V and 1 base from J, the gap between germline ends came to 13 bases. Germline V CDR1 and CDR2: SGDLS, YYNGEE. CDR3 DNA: TGTGCCAGCAGCCCTCAGGTTGTGGGCACAGATACGCAGTATTTT. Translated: CASSPQVVGTDTQYF.

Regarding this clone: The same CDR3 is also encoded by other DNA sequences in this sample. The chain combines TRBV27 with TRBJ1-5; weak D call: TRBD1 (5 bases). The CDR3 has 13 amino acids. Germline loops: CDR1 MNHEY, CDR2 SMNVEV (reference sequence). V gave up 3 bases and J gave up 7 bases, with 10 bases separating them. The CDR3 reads CASSLWEGQPQHF. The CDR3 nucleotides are TGTGCCAGCAGTTTGTGGGAGGGGCAGCCCCAGCATTTT.

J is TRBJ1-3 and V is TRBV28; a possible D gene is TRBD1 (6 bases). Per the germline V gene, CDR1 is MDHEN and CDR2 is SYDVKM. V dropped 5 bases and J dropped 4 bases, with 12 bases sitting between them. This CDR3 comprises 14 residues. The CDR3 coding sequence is TGTGCCAGCAGTGAGAGGGGGTCGGGAAACACCATATATTTT. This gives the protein CASSERGSGNTIYF.

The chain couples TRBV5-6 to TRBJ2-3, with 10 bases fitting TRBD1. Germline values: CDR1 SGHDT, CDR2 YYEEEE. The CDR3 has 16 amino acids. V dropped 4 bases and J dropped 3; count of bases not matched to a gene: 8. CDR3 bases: TGTGCCAGCAGCCAAACTCCGGGACAGGGGACAGATACGCAGTATTTT. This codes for CASSQTPGQGTDTQYF.

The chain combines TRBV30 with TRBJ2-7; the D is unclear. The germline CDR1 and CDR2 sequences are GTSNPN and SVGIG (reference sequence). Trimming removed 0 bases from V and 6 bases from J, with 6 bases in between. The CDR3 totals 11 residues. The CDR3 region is CAWSVTREQYF. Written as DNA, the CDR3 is TGTGCCTGGAGTGTAACCCGCGAGCAGTACTTC.

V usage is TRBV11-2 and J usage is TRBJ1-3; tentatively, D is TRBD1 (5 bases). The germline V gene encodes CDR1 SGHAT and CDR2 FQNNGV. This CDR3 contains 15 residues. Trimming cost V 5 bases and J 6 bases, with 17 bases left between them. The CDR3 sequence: CASSLATPGQNTIYF. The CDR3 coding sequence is TGTGCCAGCAGCCTTGCGACCCCGGGGCAAAACACCATATATTTT.

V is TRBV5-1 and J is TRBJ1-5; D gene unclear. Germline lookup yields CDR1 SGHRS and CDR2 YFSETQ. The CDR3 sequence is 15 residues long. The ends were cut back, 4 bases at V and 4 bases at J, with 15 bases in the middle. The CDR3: CASSPTPDGNQPQHF. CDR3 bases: TGCGCCAGCAGCCCGACCCCCGACGGAAATCAGCCCCAGCATTTT. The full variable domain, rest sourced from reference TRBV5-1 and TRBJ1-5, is KAGVTQTPRYLIKTRGQQVTLSCSPISGHRSVSWYQQTPGQGLQFLFEYFSETQRNKGNFPGRFSGRQFSNSRSEMNVSTLELGDSALYLCASSPTPDGNQPQHFGDGTRLSIL.